This T cell receptor beta chain originates from a study of shared clonotypes between healthy human individuals. Study conclusions and caveats: Rarefaction revealed incomplete sorted-subset sequencing despite large depth. Relative to their counterparts shared across all four donors, non-shared clonotypes exhibited diminished generation probabilities.

When replicate PCRs were run on sorted subsets, they used about 220 ng DNA, some 29,000 T cell genomes. Method: immunoSEQ multiplex PCR; TCRdb's copy keeps in-frame clones and lacks some. Among roughly 2 million clones listed, around 95% were seen once. This clone showed up just once. The antigen remains unidentified. All donors were Caucasian adults living in Nashville, Tennessee. This CDR3 spans 13 amino acids. V lost 4 bases to trimming and J lost 0 bases, with 5 bases between them. Germline V gene sequence: CDR1 KGHSH, CDR2 LQKENI. The chain employs TRBV18 and TRBJ2-3; D is ambiguous. The TCR comes from a man between 18 and 29 years old in good health. Sequenced: naive CD4+ T cells sorted from blood. Subset described: CD45RA+ positively selected. The DNA of the CDR3 is TGTGCCAGCTCACACTCTAGCACAGATACGCAGTATTTT. Protein sequence: CASSHSSTDTQYF.